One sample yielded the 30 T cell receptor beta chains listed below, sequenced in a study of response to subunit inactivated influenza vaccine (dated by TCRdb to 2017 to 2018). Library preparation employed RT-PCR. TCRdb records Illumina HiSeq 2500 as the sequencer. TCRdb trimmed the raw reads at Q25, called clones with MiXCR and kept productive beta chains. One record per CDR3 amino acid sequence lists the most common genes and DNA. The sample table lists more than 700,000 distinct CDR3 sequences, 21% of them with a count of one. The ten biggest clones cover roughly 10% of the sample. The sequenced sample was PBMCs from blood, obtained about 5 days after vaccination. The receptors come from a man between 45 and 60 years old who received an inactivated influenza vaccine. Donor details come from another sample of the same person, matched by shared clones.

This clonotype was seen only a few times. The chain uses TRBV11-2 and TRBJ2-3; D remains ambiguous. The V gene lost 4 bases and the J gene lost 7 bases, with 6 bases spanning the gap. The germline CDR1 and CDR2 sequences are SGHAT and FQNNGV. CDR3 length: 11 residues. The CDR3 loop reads CASSSLYTQYF. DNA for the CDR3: TGTGCCAGCAGCTCCCTCTATACGCAGTATTTT.

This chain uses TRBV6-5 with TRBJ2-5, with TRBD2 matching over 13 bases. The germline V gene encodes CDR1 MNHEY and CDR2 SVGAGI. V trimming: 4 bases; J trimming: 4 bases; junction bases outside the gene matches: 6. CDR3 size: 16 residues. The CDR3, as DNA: TGTGCCAGCAGTTTCGGACTAGCGGGAGCCGGAGAGACCCAGTACTTC. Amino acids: CASSFGLAGAGETQYF.

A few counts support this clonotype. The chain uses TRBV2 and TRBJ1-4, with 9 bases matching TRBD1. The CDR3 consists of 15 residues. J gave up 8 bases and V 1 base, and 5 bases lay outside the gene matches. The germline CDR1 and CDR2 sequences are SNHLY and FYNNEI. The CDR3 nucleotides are TGTGCCAGCAGTGAAGTCCGGACAGGGGTAGAAAAACTGTTTTTT. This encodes CASSEVRTGVEKLFF.

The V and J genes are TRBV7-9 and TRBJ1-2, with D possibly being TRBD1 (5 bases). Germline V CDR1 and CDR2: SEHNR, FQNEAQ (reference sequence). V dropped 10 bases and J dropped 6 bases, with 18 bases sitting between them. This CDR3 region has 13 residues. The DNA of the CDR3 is TGTGCCACCCCGGGCAGGGAGCGCCATGGCTACACCTTC. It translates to CATPGRERHGYTF.

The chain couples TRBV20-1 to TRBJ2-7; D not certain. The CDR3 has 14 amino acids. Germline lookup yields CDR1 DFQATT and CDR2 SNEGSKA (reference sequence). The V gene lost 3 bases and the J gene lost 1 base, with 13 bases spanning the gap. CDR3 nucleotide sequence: TGCAGTGCTAGTGCCCACACAGCTTCCTACGAGCAGTACTTC. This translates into CSASAHTASYEQYF.

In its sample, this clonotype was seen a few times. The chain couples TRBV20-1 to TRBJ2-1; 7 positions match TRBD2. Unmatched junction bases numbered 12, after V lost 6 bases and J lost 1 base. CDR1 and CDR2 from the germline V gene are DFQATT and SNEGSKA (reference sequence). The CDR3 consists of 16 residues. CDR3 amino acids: CSAPEAGGGSYNEQFF. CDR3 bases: TGCAGTGCGCCCGAGGCTGGCGGGGGATCCTACAATGAGCAGTTCTTC.

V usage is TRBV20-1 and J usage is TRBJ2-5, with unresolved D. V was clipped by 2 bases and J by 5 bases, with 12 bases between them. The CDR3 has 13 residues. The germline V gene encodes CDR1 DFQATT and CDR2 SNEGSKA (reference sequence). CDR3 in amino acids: CSARMGSRETQYF. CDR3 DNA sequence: TGCAGTGCTAGAATGGGTTCGCGGGAGACCCAGTACTTC.

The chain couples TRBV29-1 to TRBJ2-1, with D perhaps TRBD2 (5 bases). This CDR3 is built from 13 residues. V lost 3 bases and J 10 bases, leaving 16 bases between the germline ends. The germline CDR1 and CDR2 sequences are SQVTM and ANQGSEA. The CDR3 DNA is TGCAGCGTTGATTTGGGGAGAGTAGGAGAGCAGTTCTTC. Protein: CSVDLGRVGEQFF.

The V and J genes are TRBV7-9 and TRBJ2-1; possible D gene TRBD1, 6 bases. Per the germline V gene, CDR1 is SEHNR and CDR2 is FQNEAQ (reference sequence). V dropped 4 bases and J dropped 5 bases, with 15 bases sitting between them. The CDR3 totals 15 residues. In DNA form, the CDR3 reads TGTGCCAGCAGCTCCCCGCGACAGGCGGACAATGAGCAGTTCTTC. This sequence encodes CASSSPRQADNEQFF.

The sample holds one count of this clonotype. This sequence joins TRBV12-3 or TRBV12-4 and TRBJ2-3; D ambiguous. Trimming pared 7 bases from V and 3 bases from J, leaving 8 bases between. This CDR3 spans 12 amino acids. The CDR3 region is CASTGETDTQYF. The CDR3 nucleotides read TGTGCCAGCACGGGTGAAACAGATACGCAGTATTTT.

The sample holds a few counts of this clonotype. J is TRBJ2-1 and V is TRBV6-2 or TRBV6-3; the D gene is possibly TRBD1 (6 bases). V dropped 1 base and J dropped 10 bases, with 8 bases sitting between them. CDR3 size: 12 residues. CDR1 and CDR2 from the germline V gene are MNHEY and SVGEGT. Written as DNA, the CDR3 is TGTGCCAGCAGTTACTTGACAGGCGAGCAGTTCTTC. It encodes CASSYLTGEQFF.

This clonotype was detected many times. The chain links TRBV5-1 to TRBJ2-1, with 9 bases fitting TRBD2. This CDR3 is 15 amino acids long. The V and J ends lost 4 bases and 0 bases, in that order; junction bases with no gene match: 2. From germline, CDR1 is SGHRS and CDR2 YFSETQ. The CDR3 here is CASSDSGSSYNEQFF. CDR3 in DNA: TGCGCCAGCAGCGATAGCGGGAGCTCCTACAATGAGCAGTTCTTC.

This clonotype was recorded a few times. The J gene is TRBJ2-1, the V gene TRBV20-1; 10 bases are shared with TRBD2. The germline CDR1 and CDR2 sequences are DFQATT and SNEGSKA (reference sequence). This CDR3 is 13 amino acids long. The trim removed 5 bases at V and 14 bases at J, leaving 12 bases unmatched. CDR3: CSARVTSGSPKFF. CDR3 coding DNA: TGCAGTGCTCGTGTGACTAGCGGGTCCCCCAAGTTCTTC.

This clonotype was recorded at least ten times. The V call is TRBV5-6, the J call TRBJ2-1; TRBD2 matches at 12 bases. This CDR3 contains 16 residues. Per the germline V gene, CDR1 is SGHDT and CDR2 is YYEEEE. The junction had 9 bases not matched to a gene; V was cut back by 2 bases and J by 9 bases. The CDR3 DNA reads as TGTGCCAGCAGCTTCCTAGCGGGGGGGGGGTACGGTGAGCAGTTCTTC. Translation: CASSFLAGGGYGEQFF.

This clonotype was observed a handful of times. The CDR3 region is CASTLEPNTGELFF. CDR3 in DNA: TGCGCCAGCACTCTTGAACCTAACACCGGGGAGCTGTTTTTT. The V call is TRBV5-1, the J call TRBJ2-2, with D hard to call. The CDR3 runs to 14 residues. V was shortened by 6 bases and J by 2 bases, with 11 bases between the two germline ends. Germline CDR1 SGHRS, CDR2 YFSETQ.

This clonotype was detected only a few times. Here the CDR3 DNA reads TGTGCCAGCAGCCCTCAGGGGAGGGTCACTGAAGCTTTCTTT. It specifies CASSPQGRVTEAFF. The V and J genes are TRBV9 and TRBJ1-1, with a possible D match to TRBD1 (6 bases). V was cut by 4 bases and J by 4 bases, with 14 bases left in between. This CDR3 region has 14 residues. The germline gives CDR1 SGDLS, CDR2 YYNGEE.

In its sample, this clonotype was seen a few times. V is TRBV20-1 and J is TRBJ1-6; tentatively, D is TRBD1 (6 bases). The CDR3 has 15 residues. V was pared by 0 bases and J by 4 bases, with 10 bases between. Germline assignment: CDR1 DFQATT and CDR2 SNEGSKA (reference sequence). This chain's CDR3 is CSARDLRGYNSPLHF. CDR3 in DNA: TGCAGTGCTAGAGATCTGAGGGGGTATAATTCACCCCTCCACTTT.

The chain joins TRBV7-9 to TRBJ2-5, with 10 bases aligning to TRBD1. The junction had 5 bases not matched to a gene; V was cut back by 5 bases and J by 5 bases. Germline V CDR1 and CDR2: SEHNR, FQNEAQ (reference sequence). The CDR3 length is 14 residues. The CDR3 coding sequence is TGTGCCAGCAGCGACGACAGGGGGCTGGAGACCCAGTACTTC. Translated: CASSDDRGLETQYF.

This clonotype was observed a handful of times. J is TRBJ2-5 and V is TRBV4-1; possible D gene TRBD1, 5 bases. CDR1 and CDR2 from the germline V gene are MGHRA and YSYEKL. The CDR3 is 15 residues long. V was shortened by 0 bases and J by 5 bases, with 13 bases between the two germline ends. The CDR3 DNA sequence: TGCGCCAGCAGCCAAGACCCGACAGCCCCTGAGACCCAGTACTTC. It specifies CASSQDPTAPETQYF.

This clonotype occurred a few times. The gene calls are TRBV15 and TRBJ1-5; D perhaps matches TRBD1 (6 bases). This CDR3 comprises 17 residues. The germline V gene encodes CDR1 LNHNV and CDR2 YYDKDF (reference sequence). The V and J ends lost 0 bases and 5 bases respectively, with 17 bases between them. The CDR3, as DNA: TGTGCCACCAGCAGAGATCTTGAGACAGGACTTTATCAGCCCCAGCATTTT. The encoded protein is CATSRDLETGLYQPQHF. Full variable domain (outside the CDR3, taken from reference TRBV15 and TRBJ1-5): DAMVIQNPRYQVTQFGKPVTLSCSQTLNHNVMYWYQQKSSQAPKLLFHYYDKDFNNEADTPDNFQSRRPNTSFCFLDIRSPGLGDTAMYLCATSRDLETGLYQPQHFGDGTRLSIL.

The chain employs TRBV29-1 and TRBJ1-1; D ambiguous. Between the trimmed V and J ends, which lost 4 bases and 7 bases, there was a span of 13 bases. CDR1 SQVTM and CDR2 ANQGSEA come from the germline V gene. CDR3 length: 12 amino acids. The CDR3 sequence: CSVGQSLGEAFF. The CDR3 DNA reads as TGCAGCGTTGGCCAGTCCCTGGGTGAAGCTTTCTTT.

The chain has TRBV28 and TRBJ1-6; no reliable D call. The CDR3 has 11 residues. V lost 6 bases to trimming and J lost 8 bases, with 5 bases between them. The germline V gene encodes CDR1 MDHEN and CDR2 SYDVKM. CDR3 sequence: CASRAYSPLHF. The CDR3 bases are TGTGCCAGCAGGGCATATTCACCCCTCCACTTT.

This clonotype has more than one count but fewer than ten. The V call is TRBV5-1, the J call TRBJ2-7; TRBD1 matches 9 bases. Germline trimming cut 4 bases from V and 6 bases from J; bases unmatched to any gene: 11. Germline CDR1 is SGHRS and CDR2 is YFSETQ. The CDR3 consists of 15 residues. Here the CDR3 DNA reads TGCGCCAGCAGCCTTACCTCCGGGACAGGGAGCGAGCAGTACTTC. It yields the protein CASSLTSGTGSEQYF.

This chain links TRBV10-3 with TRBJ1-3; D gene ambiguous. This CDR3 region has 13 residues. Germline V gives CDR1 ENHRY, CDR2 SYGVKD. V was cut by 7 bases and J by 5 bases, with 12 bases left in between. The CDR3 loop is CAITIPPRNTIYF. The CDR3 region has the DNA TGTGCCATCACTATCCCTCCCCGAAACACCATATATTTT.

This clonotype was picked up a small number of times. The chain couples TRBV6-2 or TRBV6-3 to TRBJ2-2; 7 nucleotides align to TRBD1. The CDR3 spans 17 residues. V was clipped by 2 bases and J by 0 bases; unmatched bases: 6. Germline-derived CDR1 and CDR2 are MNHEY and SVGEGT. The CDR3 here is CASSYTEGGANTGELFF. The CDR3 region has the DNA TGTGCCAGCAGTTACACCGAAGGGGGCGCGAACACCGGGGAGCTGTTTTTT.

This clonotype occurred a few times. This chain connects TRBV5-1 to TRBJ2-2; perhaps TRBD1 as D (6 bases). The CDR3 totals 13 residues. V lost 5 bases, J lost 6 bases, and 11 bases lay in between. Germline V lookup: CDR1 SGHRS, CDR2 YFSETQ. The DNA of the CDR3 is TGCGCCAGCAGAGCAGGGGATGCCGGGGAGCTGTTTTTT. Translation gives CASRAGDAGELFF.

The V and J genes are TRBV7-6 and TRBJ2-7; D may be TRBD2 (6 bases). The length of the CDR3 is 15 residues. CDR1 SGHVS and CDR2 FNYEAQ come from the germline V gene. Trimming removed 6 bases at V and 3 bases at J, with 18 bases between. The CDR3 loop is CASSSAGTGLYEQYF. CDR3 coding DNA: TGTGCCAGCAGTTCCGCCGGGACTGGACTCTACGAGCAGTACTTC.

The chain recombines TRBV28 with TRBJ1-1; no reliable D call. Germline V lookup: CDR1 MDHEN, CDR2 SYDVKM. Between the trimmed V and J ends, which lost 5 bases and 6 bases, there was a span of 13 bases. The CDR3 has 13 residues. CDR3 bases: TGTGCCAGCAGTGCGCCGAGATTCGCTGAAGCTTTCTTT. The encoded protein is CASSAPRFAEAFF.

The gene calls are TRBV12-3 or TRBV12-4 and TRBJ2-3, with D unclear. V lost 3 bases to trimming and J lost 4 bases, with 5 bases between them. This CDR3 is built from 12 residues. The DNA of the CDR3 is TGTGCCAGCAGTTTCATTGCAGATACGCAGTATTTT. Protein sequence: CASSFIADTQYF.

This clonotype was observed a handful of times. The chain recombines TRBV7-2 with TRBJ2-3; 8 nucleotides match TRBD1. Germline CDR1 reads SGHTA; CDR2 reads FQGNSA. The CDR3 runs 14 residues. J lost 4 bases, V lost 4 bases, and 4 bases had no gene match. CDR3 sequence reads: CASSSDRAADTQYF. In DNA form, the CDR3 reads TGTGCCAGCAGCTCGGACAGGGCAGCAGATACGCAGTATTTT.